The table lists the clone carrying this T cell receptor (beta chain) with a count of one. Its antigen is unknown. The data belong to a study of T cell responses to AZD1222 COVID-19 vaccine. Study conclusions and caveats: Repertoires were collected only later (after the peak T cell response had occurred). At baseline, just a handful of AZD1222 recipients tested seropositive.

Profiling relied on immunoSEQ multiplex PCR, and the TCRdb table lists in-frame clones only, not all of them. The sample lists around 84,000 clones; approximately 90% were seen once. Trimming took off 5 bases at V and 4 bases at J, with 11 bases between the two ends. The CDR3 contains 13 residues. The germline CDR1 and CDR2 sequences are LNHDA and SQIVND (reference sequence). J is TRBJ1-1 and V is TRBV19; D remains unclear. The sequence derives from an adult in good health. Sequenced here: peripheral blood, sampled on day 0 of AZD1222 vaccination. CDR3 in DNA: TGTGCCAGTAGTGCCGTCCCTGGCACTGAAGCTTTCTTT. Translating it yields CASSAVPGTEAFF.